This T cell receptor beta chain was recovered during a study of OX40 agonist ivuxolimab in advanced cancers. Overall study: Head and neck, renal cell, melanoma or hepatocellular carcinoma were the cancers that dose-escalation patients had.

Findings and caveats of the study: The study observed clonal expansion of CD4+ and CD8+ blood T cells by week 6 at 0.1 to 3.0 mg/kg. Expanded clones tended on average to be more numerous among CD8+ T cells than CD4+.

Remarks on this clone: What it binds is unknown.

Samples were taken at baseline and on day 1 of cycles 4 and 7. Germline CDR1 reads SGHDN; CDR2 reads FVKESK. V was shortened by 0 bases and J by 4 bases, with 12 bases between the two germline ends. CDR3 length: 15 residues. Libraries were prepared by immunoSEQ multiplex PCR; TCRdb keeps only in-frame clonotypes and omits some of them. The repertoire holds roughly 71,000 clones, with around 90% as singletons. The clonotype comes from an adult with an advanced solid tumor such as melanoma, head and neck, liver or kidney cancer. J is TRBJ1-2 and V is TRBV14, with D tentatively TRBD1 (5 bases). The specimen was CD4+ or CD8+ T cells sorted from blood, collected in a trial of the OX40 agonist ivuxolimab. The CDR3 DNA sequence: TGTGCCAGCAGCCAAGATTCAGACAGCCCCTATGGCTACACCTTC. Protein sequence: CASSQDSDSPYGYTF.